This entry concerns a single T cell receptor (beta chain). Original processing methods: Reference gene primer amplification gave estimated nucleated cell counts. Method: immunoSEQ multiplex PCR; TCRdb's copy keeps in-frame clones and lacks some. The V and J calls and clone size come from that table; D and trimming were worked out from the DNA. The sample includes hundreds of thousands of clones, roughly 85% seen only once; the top ten take around 0.96%. The data are from a study of blood T cell repertoires in COVID-19. In the study overall: COVID-19 samples, acute and convalescent, were from the United States, Italy and Spain. PBMCs, B-cell-depleted T cells, or T cells provided the cDNA or gDNA that made up the material.

The CDR3 runs to 13 residues. The ends lost 5 bases at V and 8 bases at J; junction bases unmatched: 8. Germline V gives CDR1 LGHDT, CDR2 YNNKEL (reference sequence). The sequencing sample was made of peripheral blood. The clonotype comes from a man aged 40-49 years with acute or convalescent COVID-19. The V gene is TRBV3-1 (or the pseudogene TRBV3-2), the J gene TRBJ2-7, with 8 bases identical to TRBD2. CDR3 DNA sequence: TGTGCCAGCAGCACGGGGGGGCAAACTAAGCAGTACTTC. The encoded protein is CASSTGGQTKQYF.